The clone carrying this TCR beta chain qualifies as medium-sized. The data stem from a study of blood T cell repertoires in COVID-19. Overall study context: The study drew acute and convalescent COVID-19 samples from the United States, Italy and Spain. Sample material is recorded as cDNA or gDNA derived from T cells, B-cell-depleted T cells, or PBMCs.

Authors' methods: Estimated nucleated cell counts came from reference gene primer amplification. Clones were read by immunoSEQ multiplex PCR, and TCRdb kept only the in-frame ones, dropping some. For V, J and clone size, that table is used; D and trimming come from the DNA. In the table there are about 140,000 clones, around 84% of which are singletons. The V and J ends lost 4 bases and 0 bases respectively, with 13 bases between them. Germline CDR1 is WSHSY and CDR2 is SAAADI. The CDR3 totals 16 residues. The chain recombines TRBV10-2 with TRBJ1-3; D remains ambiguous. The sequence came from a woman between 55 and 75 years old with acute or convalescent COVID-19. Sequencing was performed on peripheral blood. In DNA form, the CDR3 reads TGCGCCAGCAGTGCTGTCAGGATGAGCTCTGGAAACACCATATATTTT. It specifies CASSAVRMSSGNTIYF.